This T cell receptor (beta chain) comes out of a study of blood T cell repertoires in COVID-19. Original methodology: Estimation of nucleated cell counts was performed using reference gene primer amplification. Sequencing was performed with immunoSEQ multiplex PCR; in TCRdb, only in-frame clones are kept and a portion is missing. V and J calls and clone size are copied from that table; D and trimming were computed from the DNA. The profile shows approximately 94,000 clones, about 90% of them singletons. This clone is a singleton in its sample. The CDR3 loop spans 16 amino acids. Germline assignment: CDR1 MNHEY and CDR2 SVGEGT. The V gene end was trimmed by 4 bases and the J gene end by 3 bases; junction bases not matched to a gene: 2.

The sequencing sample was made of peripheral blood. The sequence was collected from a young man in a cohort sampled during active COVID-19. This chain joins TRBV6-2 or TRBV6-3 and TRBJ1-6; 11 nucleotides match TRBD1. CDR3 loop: CASSLGQGVYNSPLHF. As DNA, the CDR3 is TGTGCCAGCAGTTTGGGACAGGGGGTCTATAATTCACCCCTCCACTTT.